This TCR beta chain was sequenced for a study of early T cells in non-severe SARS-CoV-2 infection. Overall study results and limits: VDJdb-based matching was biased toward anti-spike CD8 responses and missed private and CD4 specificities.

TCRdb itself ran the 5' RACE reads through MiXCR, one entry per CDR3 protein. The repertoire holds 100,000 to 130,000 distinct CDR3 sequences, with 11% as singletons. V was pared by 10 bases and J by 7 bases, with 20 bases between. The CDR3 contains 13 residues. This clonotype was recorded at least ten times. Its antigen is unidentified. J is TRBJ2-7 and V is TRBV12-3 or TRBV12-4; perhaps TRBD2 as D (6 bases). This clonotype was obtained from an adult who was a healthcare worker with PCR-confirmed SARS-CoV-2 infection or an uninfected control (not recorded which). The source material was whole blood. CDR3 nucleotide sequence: TGTGCCACCACCCCCTCTGGGGGGAGGGAGCAGTACTTC. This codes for CATTPSGGREQYF.